The 2 T cell receptor beta chains given below trace back to one sample, sequenced in a study of blood T cell repertoires in COVID-19. Generated by immunoSEQ multiplex PCR, the TCRdb table keeps only in-frame clones and is missing some. This repertoire shows some 100,000 clones, roughly nine tenths found once; its top ten account for 2.1%. Sequences were obtained from peripheral blood. Source of these receptors: a man in his fifties or sixties with active COVID-19.

This chain links TRBV13 with TRBJ2-7; weak D call: TRBD1 (5 bases). Germline CDR1 is PRHDT and CDR2 is FYEKMQ (reference sequence). The CDR3 extends over 14 amino acids. Trimming cost V 0 bases and J 3 bases, with 9 bases left between them. CDR3 sequence reads: CASSLGGQGYEQYF. Written as DNA, the CDR3 is TGTGCCAGCAGCTTAGGCGGCCAGGGCTACGAGCAGTACTTC.

A few counts support this clone. This chain joins TRBV24-1 and TRBJ1-5, with D tentatively TRBD1 (6 bases). The germline CDR1 and CDR2 sequences are KGHDR and SFDVKD. The CDR3 is 14 amino acids. V was clipped by 5 bases and J by 5 bases, with 12 bases between them. CDR3 protein: CATSGGTGHQPQHF. Here the CDR3 DNA reads TGTGCCACCAGTGGCGGAACAGGGCATCAGCCCCAGCATTTT.